Below, 3 T cell receptor beta chains from the same sample are listed, as sequenced in a study of T cells expressing NK-cell markers. TCRdb re-called the 5' RACE reads, yielding one record per CDR3 amino acid sequence without DNA. Recorded for this sample: over 350,000 distinct CDR3 sequences. The sequenced material came from blood T cells: a sorted CD56 or NKG2C T cell subset, CD4+ or CD8+ T cells, or bulk PBMC T cells (not recorded which). The receptors come from a woman aged 50 to 60 in good health.

The J gene is TRBJ2-5, the V gene TRBV19; TCRdb indicates TRBD1, and absent DNA this call remains unverified. The CDR3 has 14 amino acids. CDR1 and CDR2 (germline): LNHDA, SQIVND (reference sequence). CDR3 in amino acids: CASRPTGWGETQYF.

CDR3: CSASQLTNTGELFF. V and J are TRBV20-1 and TRBJ2-2; TCRdb proposes TRBD2, but this gene call is untestable without DNA. The germline V gene has CDR1 DFQATT and CDR2 SNEGSKA (reference sequence). CDR3 size: 14 residues.

The chain links TRBV7-9 to TRBJ2-2; there is no DNA to check the TCRdb D call of TRBD2. CDR1 and CDR2 from the germline V gene are SEHNR and FQNEAQ (reference sequence). The CDR3 sequence is 16 residues long. The CDR3 sequence: CASSFLRPTNTGELFF.